One and the same sample provided the 24 T cell receptor beta chains below, sequenced in a study of cytomegalovirus exposure and HLA in healthy donors. The PCR made use of 60 Vbeta and 13 Jbeta primers. Sequenced by immunoSEQ multiplex PCR; TCRdb stores in-frame clones only, minus some. The data hold 150,000 to 180,000 clones, with roughly three quarters observed a single time. Source material: PBMCs. The source is a young man in good health and CMV-seropositive.

Note on this clone: The sample has other DNA sequences that encode this CDR3 too. The chain combines TRBV10-3 with TRBJ1-3; TRBD1 agrees at 9 bases. The CDR3 is 19 amino acids. Trimming at V came to 4 bases and at J to 2 bases, leaving 15 bases not matched to a gene. Germline-derived CDR1 and CDR2 are ENHRY and SYGVKD. This CDR3 reads CAISAATGGLVLAGNTIYF. DNA for the CDR3: TGTGCCATCAGTGCCGCGACAGGGGGTCTTGTTTTGGCTGGAAACACCATATATTTT.

This clone was seen once. The genes are TRBV7-2 and TRBJ2-2; D not certain. The CDR3 has 15 residues. V lost 1 base to trimming and J lost 6 bases, with 12 bases between them. The V gene's germline CDR1 is SGHTA and CDR2 FQGNSA. CDR3 bases: TGTGCCAGCAGCTTAGTCCCCACGGGTTCCGGGGAGCTGTTTTTT. Its protein is CASSLVPTGSGELFF.

The chain is built from TRBV5-5 and TRBJ1-4; 9 nucleotides line up with TRBD1. The CDR3 covers 15 residues. J lost 5 bases, V lost 4 bases, and 6 bases had no gene match. CDR1 and CDR2 from the germline V gene are SGHKS and YYEKEE (reference sequence). This CDR3 is CASSQEQGANEKLFF. DNA of the CDR3: TGTGCCAGCAGCCAGGAACAGGGGGCGAATGAAAAACTGTTTTTT.

The gene calls are TRBV5-1 and TRBJ2-3; a possible D gene is TRBD1 (5 bases). CDR3 length equals 14 residues. V was trimmed by 4 bases and J by 3 bases, leaving 12 bases between them. Germline V gene lookup returns CDR1 SGHRS and CDR2 YFSETQ. DNA of the CDR3: TGCGCCAGCAGCCAGAATTCAGGGACAGATACGCAGTATTTT. It yields the protein CASSQNSGTDTQYF.

This chain links TRBV7-2 with TRBJ2-3; 12 nucleotides line up with TRBD2. Germline-derived CDR1 and CDR2 are SGHTA and FQGNSA. CDR3 size: 17 residues. V lost 5 bases and J lost 0; bases outside the gene matches: 6. The CDR3 DNA sequence: TGTGCCAGCAGCGAAGCTAGCGGGAGGGTTAGCACAGATACGCAGTATTTT. It is translated as CASSEASGRVSTDTQYF. The entire variable domain, with the rest obtained from reference TRBV7-2 and TRBJ2-3, is as follows: GAGVSQSPSNKVTEKGKDVELRCDPISGHTALYWYRQSLGQGLEFLIYFQGNSAPDKSGLPSDRFSAERTGGSVSTLTIQRTQQEDSAVYLCASSEASGRVSTDTQYFGPGTRLTVL.

V usage is TRBV4-1 and J usage is TRBJ2-6; 8 bases match TRBD1. CDR3 length equals 19 residues. Trimming removed 0 bases from V and 0 bases from J; junction bases left unmatched: 7. CDR1 is MGHRA and CDR2 is YSYEKL in the germline V gene. CDR3 protein: CASSQDVAGGNSGANVLTF. DNA of the CDR3: TGCGCCAGCAGCCAAGATGTGGCAGGGGGCAACTCTGGGGCCAACGTCCTGACTTTC.

This clone came up once. The chain uses TRBV29-1 and TRBJ1-1; TRBD1 aligns across 7 bases. J gave up 4 bases and V 5 bases, and 10 bases lay outside the gene matches. Germline assignment: CDR1 SQVTM and CDR2 ANQGSEA. The CDR3 extends over 14 amino acids. The DNA for the CDR3 is TGCAGCGTTCCAGCCGACAGGGCTCCCACTGAAGCTTTCTTT. Its protein is CSVPADRAPTEAFF.

The V call is TRBV6-1, the J call TRBJ2-7; 7 nucleotides align to TRBD1. The V and J ends lost 9 bases and 2 bases, in that order; junction bases with no gene match: 7. Germline V CDR1 and CDR2: MNHNS, SASEGT. The CDR3 sequence is 13 residues long. The CDR3: CASWDSTAYEQYF. DNA for the CDR3: TGTGCCAGTTGGGACAGCACGGCCTACGAGCAGTACTTC.

V and J are TRBV4-2 and TRBJ1-4, with D unclear. This CDR3 contains 15 residues. Trimming stripped 1 base from V and 2 bases from J, with 8 bases between. Germline values: CDR1 LGHNA, CDR2 YNFKEQ. The CDR3 region is CASSQAGNTNEKLFF. The DNA of the CDR3 is TGTGCCAGCAGCCAAGCGGGGAACACTAATGAAAAACTGTTTTTT.

The chain is built from TRBV5-1 and TRBJ2-7, with 13 bases fitting TRBD2. The germline gives CDR1 SGHRS, CDR2 YFSETQ. CDR3 length equals 17 residues. V lost 5 bases to trimming and J lost 3 bases; unmatched junction nucleotides: 11. Written as DNA, the CDR3 is TGCGCCAGCAGAAAACTAGCGGGAGGGACCCTAATCTACGAGCAGTACTTC. It yields the protein CASRKLAGGTLIYEQYF. The full variable domain, in which reference TRBV5-1 and TRBJ2-7 provide the parts outside the CDR3, is KAGVTQTPRYLIKTRGQQVTLSCSPISGHRSVSWYQQTPGQGLQFLFEYFSETQRNKGNFPGRFSGRQFSNSRSEMNVSTLELGDSALYLCASRKLAGGTLIYEQYFGPGTRLTVT.

The rearrangement joins TRBV19 to TRBJ1-4, with D unclear. This CDR3 is built from 13 residues. Germline V CDR1 and CDR2: LNHDA, SQIVND (reference sequence). V lost 5 bases to trimming and J lost 3 bases, with 7 bases between them. In DNA form, the CDR3 reads TGTGCCAGTAGTCGGAGGGCTAATGAAAAACTGTTTTTT. The encoded protein is CASSRRANEKLFF.

This sequence joins TRBV7-2 and TRBJ2-1, with TRBD2 matching 9 bases. CDR3 length equals 16 residues. Germline V gene lookup returns CDR1 SGHTA and CDR2 FQGNSA. The J segment lost 0 bases and the V segment lost 5 bases, leaving 5 bases of the junction unmatched. The CDR3 reads CASSEFSGSSYNEQFF. DNA of the CDR3: TGTGCCAGCAGCGAATTTAGCGGGAGCTCCTACAATGAGCAGTTCTTC. Full variable domain (missing parts from reference TRBV7-2 and TRBJ2-1): GAGVSQSPSNKVTEKGKDVELRCDPISGHTALYWYRQSLGQGLEFLIYFQGNSAPDKSGLPSDRFSAERTGGSVSTLTIQRTQQEDSAVYLCASSEFSGSSYNEQFFGPGTRLTVL.

V and J are TRBV28 and TRBJ2-7; D is uncertain. The ends were cut back, 5 bases at V and 6 bases at J, with 23 bases in the middle. Germline lookup yields CDR1 MDHEN and CDR2 SYDVKM. The CDR3 is 16 residues long. The CDR3 DNA reads as TGTGCCAGCAGTGTCCTAGTCTGGATCATATACCTCGAGCAGTACTTC. The encoded protein is CASSVLVWIIYLEQYF.

A word on this clone: Here the CDR3 omits its conserved ending phenylalanine or tryptophan, so a read error is the likely source. This rearrangement joins TRBV29-1 to TRBJ2-7; TRBD2 agrees at 8 bases. The V and J ends lost 3 bases and 3 bases, in that order; junction bases with no gene match: 10. The CDR3 loop spans 15 amino acids. Germline CDR1 is SQVTM and CDR2 is ANQGSEA. The CDR3 is CSVEILAERGYEQYL. CDR3 sequence (DNA): TGCAGCGTTGAGATACTAGCGGAGAGGGGCTACGAGCAGTACCTC.

This chain joins TRBV6-1 and TRBJ2-3; TRBD2 agrees at 14 bases. This CDR3 has 15 residues. Looked up from germline, CDR1 is MNHNS and CDR2 is SASEGT. V dropped 7 bases and J dropped 7; count of bases not matched to a gene: 7. The CDR3 coding sequence is TGTGCCAGCATTCAAGGACTAGCGGGAGGTTATACGCAGTATTTT. It encodes CASIQGLAGGYTQYF.

The chain joins TRBV21-1 to TRBJ2-3; the table's D call TRBD1 went unverified against the DNA. TRBV21-1 is described as a pseudogene. This CDR3 is built from 16 residues. CDR3 sequence (DNA): TGTGCCAGCAGCAAATTGATAACAGGAAGCACAGATACGCAGTATTTT. This encodes CASSKLITGSTDTQYF.

The genes are TRBV5-4 and TRBJ2-7; D tentatively reads TRBD1 or TRBD2 (7 bases each). CDR1 SGHNT and CDR2 YYREEE come from the germline V gene (reference sequence). The CDR3 has 15 amino acids. V shed 4 bases and J shed 4 bases, with 18 bases lying between them. CDR3: CASSVGGQGGYEQYF. As DNA, the CDR3 is TGTGCCAGCAGCGTGGGGGGGCAGGGGGGTTACGAGCAGTACTTC. Full variable domain (rest looked up from reference TRBV5-4 and TRBJ2-7): ETGVTQSPTHLIKTRGQQVTLRCSSQSGHNTVSWYQQALGQGPQFIFQYYREEENGRGNFPPRFSGLQFPNYSSELNVNALELDDSALYLCASSVGGQGGYEQYFGPGTRLTVT.

This chain uses TRBV27 with TRBJ2-7; 12 bases are a match to TRBD2. Germline V gives CDR1 MNHEY, CDR2 SMNVEV (reference sequence). Trimming took 3 bases from V and 7 from J; bases not matched to a gene: 7. This CDR3 region has 15 residues. This CDR3 reads CASSFSLAGGDEQYF. The DNA for the CDR3 is TGTGCCAGCAGTTTCTCACTAGCGGGAGGTGATGAGCAGTACTTC.

The V call is TRBV27, the J call TRBJ1-2, with 8 bases that match TRBD1. This CDR3 has 15 amino acids. Germline V gene sequence: CDR1 MNHEY, CDR2 SMNVEV (reference sequence). J lost 0 bases, V lost 5 bases, and 5 bases had no gene match. DNA of the CDR3: TGTGCCAGCAGTCTACAGGGGGGAGCTAACTATGGCTACACCTTC. Encoded protein: CASSLQGGANYGYTF.

The chain has TRBV28 and TRBJ2-3; TRBD1 is a possible D gene (5 bases). CDR1 and CDR2 (germline): MDHEN, SYDVKM. V was shortened by 5 bases and J by 10 bases, with 13 bases between the two germline ends. This CDR3 is built from 12 residues. This CDR3 reads CASSQTGRAQYF. Written as DNA, the CDR3 is TGTGCCAGCAGTCAGACCGGCAGGGCGCAGTATTTT.

This rearrangement joins TRBV9 to TRBJ2-6; the D gene is possibly TRBD1 (5 bases). The CDR3 spans 19 residues. Germline V CDR1 and CDR2: SGDLS, YYNGEE. Trimming pared 0 bases from V and 0 bases from J, leaving 16 bases between. CDR3 sequence (DNA): TGTGCCAGCAGCGTAGAGAGGACACCGAAATACTCTGGGGCCAACGTCCTGACTTTC. Translated, it gives CASSVERTPKYSGANVLTF.

This clone turned up a few times. The rearrangement links TRBV9 to TRBJ1-2, with D perhaps TRBD1 (6 bases). CDR1 is SGDLS, CDR2 YYNGEE, per germline. V shed 0 bases and J shed 6 bases, with 6 bases lying between them. This CDR3 spans 12 amino acids. This CDR3 is CASSVAGDGYTF. The DNA for the CDR3 is TGTGCCAGCAGCGTAGCAGGGGATGGCTACACCTTC.

This clone was seen a handful of times. V gene TRBV30 combines with J gene TRBJ2-3, with 8 bases fitting TRBD1. Germline V gene data show CDR1 as GTSNPN and CDR2 as SVGIG (reference sequence). This CDR3 has 12 residues. Trimming at V came to 7 bases and at J to 4 bases, leaving 4 bases not matched to a gene. The CDR3 nucleotides are TGTGCCTATGACAGGGGAGCAGATACGCAGTATTTT. This sequence encodes CAYDRGADTQYF.

V and J are TRBV28 and TRBJ1-5; a possible D gene is TRBD1 (5 bases). Deletions cut 4 bases from V and 0 bases from J, with 13 bases between. This CDR3 is built from 16 residues. Germline CDR1 is MDHEN and CDR2 is SYDVKM. CDR3 in amino acids: CASSSMTAYSNQPQHF. The DNA of the CDR3 is TGTGCCAGCAGTTCCATGACAGCTTATAGCAATCAGCCCCAGCATTTT.